Below, 17 T cell receptor beta chains from the same sample are listed, as sequenced in a study of regulatory T cells listed by TCRdb under 2018. What the authors observed across the whole study: Regulatory T cells from CD3G-deficient patients showed reduced Shannon diversity compared with autologous conventional CD4+ cells and with control regulatory T cells.

The receptor library was made with the immunoSEQ multiplex PCR assay. In the multiplex PCR, 52 forward TRBV primers and 13 reverse TRBJ primers were used, and assay-based and computational corrections were applied for amplification bias. Here the immuneACCESS table is served through TCRdb, limited to in-frame sequences with V and J called. Missing clones are a known gap in these copies; in checked studies unresolved V genes cover under half, and the rest lacks a known reason. This sample has roughly 2,500 clones in its table, and approximately 90% of those were observed once. The ten largest account for approximately 2.9% of the sample. These receptors' targets are unknown. Sequencing was carried out using CD4+ Tregs sorted from blood. The receptors were gathered from a child younger than 18 with CD3G deficiency.

The rearrangement joins TRBV6-1 to TRBJ1-2; 7 bases align to TRBD1. This CDR3 has 13 amino acids. CDR1 MNHNS and CDR2 SASEGT come from the germline V gene. The junction had 6 bases not matched to a gene; V was cut back by 8 bases and J by 3 bases. CDR3: CASVRGRDYGYTF. The CDR3, as DNA: TGTGCCAGCGTTAGGGGGCGCGACTATGGCTACACCTTC.

The rearrangement joins TRBV5-1 to TRBJ2-1; 8 bases align to TRBD2. Trimming cost V 1 base and J 10 bases; bases outside gene matches: 7. The germline CDR1 and CDR2 sequences are SGHRS and YFSETQ. The CDR3 contains 14 residues. The CDR3 nucleotides are TGCGCCAGCAGCTTGACCGGGATAGCGGGGGAGCAGTTCTTC. Protein: CASSLTGIAGEQFF.

V gene TRBV6-1 combines with J gene TRBJ1-1, with no clear D. Trimming left V 5 bases short and J 2 bases short, with 9 bases between. The germline V gene has CDR1 MNHNS and CDR2 SASEGT. This CDR3 is 13 amino acids long. In DNA form, the CDR3 reads TGTGCCAGCAGTAAGACCCTTAACACTGAAGCTTTCTTT. Residues: CASSKTLNTEAFF.

The chain uses TRBV28 and TRBJ1-2, with unresolved D. The CDR3 runs to 14 residues. Germline V gene data show CDR1 as MDHEN and CDR2 as SYDVKM. Trimming took off 6 bases at V and 3 bases at J, with 14 bases between the two ends. In nucleotides, the CDR3 is TGTGCCAGCAGATCCCTCGGCGGCGACTATGGCTACACCTTC. Protein sequence: CASRSLGGDYGYTF.

The sample holds one count of this clone. This rearrangement joins TRBV7-9 to TRBJ2-2; 11 positions agree with TRBD2. Germline-derived CDR1 and CDR2 are SEHNR and FQNEAQ (reference sequence). This CDR3 is built from 18 residues. V lost 7 bases to trimming and J lost 0 bases; unmatched junction nucleotides: 10. CDR3 in DNA: TGTGCCAGCACCCTTAGGCCTAGCGGGAGGCCGAACACCGGGGAGCTGTTTTTT. It encodes CASTLRPSGRPNTGELFF.

V and J are TRBV7-9 and TRBJ2-1, with D tentatively TRBD1 or TRBD2 (5 bases each). The CDR3 has 15 residues. The germline V gene encodes CDR1 SEHNR and CDR2 FQNEAQ (reference sequence). V shed 5 bases and J shed 10 bases, with 21 bases lying between them. DNA of the CDR3: TGTGCCAGCAGCCGAATGGGGAAGGGGTCGGGGGAGCAGTTCTTC. Translation gives CASSRMGKGSGEQFF.

The rearrangement joins TRBV10-3 to TRBJ1-1; D might be TRBD1 (5 bases). The length of the CDR3 is 13 residues. CDR1 is ENHRY, CDR2 SYGVKD, per germline. Trimming removed 7 bases at V and 0 bases at J, with 9 bases between. As DNA, the CDR3 is TGTGCCATCAAGACAGCTATGAACACTGAAGCTTTCTTT. Translation: CAIKTAMNTEAFF.

This rearrangement joins TRBV28 to TRBJ2-3; unclear D gene. Germline CDR1 reads MDHEN; CDR2 reads SYDVKM. V lost 5 bases and J lost 0, with 12 bases in between. The CDR3 loop spans 15 amino acids. This CDR3 is CASSPLAHSTDTQYF. In DNA form, the CDR3 reads TGTGCCAGCAGTCCACTGGCGCATAGCACAGATACGCAGTATTTT.

V and J are TRBV27 and TRBJ1-1; no definite D call. Trimming stripped 6 bases from V and 4 bases from J, with 24 bases between. There are 17 residues in the CDR3. CDR1 is MNHEY, CDR2 SMNVEV, per germline (reference sequence). CDR3 in DNA: TGTGCCAGCAGCCGATCACACGGAGTTGAGTCCATCACTGAAGCTTTCTTT. Residues: CASSRSHGVESITEAFF.

The chain couples TRBV27 to TRBJ2-7; D may be TRBD1 (5 bases). Trimming took 3 bases from V and 2 from J, leaving 11 bases between them. Germline CDR1 and CDR2: MNHEY and SMNVEV (reference sequence). There are 14 residues in the CDR3. Here the CDR3 reads CASSLKAGPYEQYF. The CDR3 DNA sequence: TGTGCCAGCAGTTTGAAGGCAGGGCCCTACGAGCAGTACTTC.

This clone has more than one count but fewer than ten. The V gene is TRBV5-1, the J gene TRBJ2-1; either TRBD1 or TRBD2 may fit D (5 bases each). Trimming took 0 bases from V and 9 from J, leaving 7 bases between them. This CDR3 spans 12 amino acids. Germline V CDR1 and CDR2: SGHRS, YFSETQ. CDR3 nucleotide sequence: TGCGCCAGCAGCTTGGGTGGGGGTGAGCAGTTCTTC. Translated: CASSLGGGEQFF.

The chain employs TRBV18 and TRBJ2-5; D unclear. CDR3 size: 15 residues. V dropped 3 bases and J dropped 5 bases, with 16 bases sitting between them. Per germline, CDR1 KGHSH and CDR2 LQKENI. The CDR3 DNA is TGTGCCAGCTCACCTAACGGCCTAAGCCGGGAGACCCAGTACTTC. It yields the protein CASSPNGLSRETQYF.

V is TRBV6-6 and J is TRBJ2-1, with 7 bases identical to TRBD2. The V segment lost 5 bases and the J segment 6 bases; nucleotides outside the gene matches: 10. The germline V gene encodes CDR1 MNHNY and CDR2 SVGAGI (reference sequence). The CDR3 is 15 residues long. CDR3 bases: TGTGCCAGCAGTCTCAGCGGGAAAGGTAGCAATGAGCAGTTCTTC. Protein: CASSLSGKGSNEQFF.

The chain carries TRBV6-1 and TRBJ2-7; D is tentatively TRBD1 or TRBD2 (5 bases each). CDR1 and CDR2 from the germline V gene are MNHNS and SASEGT. The CDR3 loop spans 15 amino acids. The V and J ends lost 6 bases and 2 bases respectively, with 17 bases between them. CDR3 residues: CASSGTGFSPYEQYF. The CDR3 DNA reads as TGTGCCAGCAGCGGGACGGGGTTTTCCCCCTACGAGCAGTACTTC.

The gene calls are TRBV5-1 and TRBJ2-5, with D maybe TRBD1 (5 bases). Germline CDR1 reads SGHRS; CDR2 reads YFSETQ. This CDR3 comprises 15 residues. V lost 0 bases, J lost 4 bases, and 13 bases lay in between. CDR3 region: CASSLDSRAGETQYF. In DNA form, the CDR3 reads TGCGCCAGCAGCTTGGACTCCAGGGCAGGAGAGACCCAGTACTTC.

The V call is TRBV11-2, the J call TRBJ2-2; D call uncertain. V dropped 1 base and J dropped 6 bases, with 6 bases sitting between them. The CDR3 covers 13 residues. Per the germline V gene, CDR1 is SGHAT and CDR2 is FQNNGV. CDR3 sequence reads: CASSLAPPGELFF. CDR3 coding DNA: TGTGCCAGCAGCTTAGCACCCCCCGGGGAGCTGTTTTTT.

V gene TRBV19 combines with J gene TRBJ2-5; 8 bases are a match to TRBD2. The end of the DNA is better explained by TRBJ2-7, so the J call may be wrong. The germline V gene has CDR1 LNHDA and CDR2 SQIVND (reference sequence). CDR3 length: 15 amino acids. CDR3 in amino acids: CASSKTSGLAYEQYF. The DNA of the CDR3 is TGTGCCAGTAGTAAAACCTCGGGACTAGCCTACGAGCAGTACTTC.